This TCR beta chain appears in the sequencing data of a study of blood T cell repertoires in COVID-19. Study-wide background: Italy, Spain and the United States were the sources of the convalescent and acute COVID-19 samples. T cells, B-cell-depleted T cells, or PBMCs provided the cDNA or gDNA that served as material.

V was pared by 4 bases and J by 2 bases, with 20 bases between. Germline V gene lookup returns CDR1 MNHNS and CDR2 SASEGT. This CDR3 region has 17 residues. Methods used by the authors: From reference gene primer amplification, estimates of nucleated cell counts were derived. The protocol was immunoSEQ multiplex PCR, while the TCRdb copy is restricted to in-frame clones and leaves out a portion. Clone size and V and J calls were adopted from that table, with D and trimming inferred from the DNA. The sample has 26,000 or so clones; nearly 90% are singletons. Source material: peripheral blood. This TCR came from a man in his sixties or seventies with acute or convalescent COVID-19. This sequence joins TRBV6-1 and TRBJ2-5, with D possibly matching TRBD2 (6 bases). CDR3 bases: TGTGCCAGCAGTGCCACCGCCGGGGGATCGAGTCAAGAGACCCAGTACTTC. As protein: CASSATAGGSSQETQYF.